Presented here are 28 T cell receptor beta chains from one specimen sequenced in a study of shared clonotypes between healthy human individuals (dated by TCRdb to 2018 to 2021). The library was generated by the immunoSEQ multiplex PCR assay. TCRdb mirrors the immuneACCESS table, restricted to in-frame sequences. Some clones are absent from its copies; in checked studies, under half trace to an unresolved V gene, and the reason for the others is unknown. The sample data list fewer than 850,000 clones, and about 97% of these were observed just once. Under 0.3% of the sample lies in the top ten. CD8 naive samples were CD45RO-negative cells positively selected for CCR7, giving a CD45RA+CCR7+ population that excluded TemRA cells. Sequenced sample: naive CD8+ T cells sorted from blood. The meaning of the sample's cell subset or site label: CD45RA+CCR7+. The receptors shown here come from a man younger than 40 in good health.

The CDR3 protein is CASIAGQGGTEAFF. CDR3 bases: TGTGCCAGCATCGCAGGCCAGGGGGGCACTGAAGCTTTCTTT. The rearrangement links TRBV6-5 to TRBJ1-1, with 7 bases lining up with TRBD1. Per the germline V gene, CDR1 is MNHEY and CDR2 is SVGAGI. The CDR3 is 14 amino acids. Trimming at V came to 7 bases and at J to 4 bases, leaving 9 bases not matched to a gene.

The count of this clone is one. The chain joins TRBV4-1 to TRBJ1-5; D is uncertain. The CDR3 extends over 16 amino acids. Looked up from germline, CDR1 is MGHRA and CDR2 is YSYEKL. V was shortened by 2 bases and J by 4 bases, with 15 bases between the two germline ends. CDR3 loop: CASSQLPGTVNQPQHF. The CDR3 DNA reads as TGCGCCAGCAGCCAACTCCCGGGCACTGTTAATCAGCCCCAGCATTTT.

In DNA, the CDR3 is TGCGCCAGCAGCTCGTCCGGGACACCGAACTACGAGCAGTACTTC. It translates to CASSSSGTPNYEQYF. The chain combines TRBV5-1 with TRBJ2-7; D possibly corresponds to TRBD1 (6 bases). V was clipped by 3 bases and J by 3 bases, with 16 bases between them. The CDR3 covers 15 residues. Germline CDR1 reads SGHRS; CDR2 reads YFSETQ.

This clone was recorded only once. V and J are TRBV4-1 and TRBJ1-5; 8 positions match TRBD1. The V gene's germline CDR1 is MGHRA and CDR2 YSYEKL. CDR3 size: 16 residues. The junction had 8 bases not matched to a gene; V was cut back by 2 bases and J by 5 bases. DNA of the CDR3: TGCGCCAGCAGCCAAAGGGTAGGACAGGGCGATCAGCCCCAGCATTTT. It yields the protein CASSQRVGQGDQPQHF.

This clone has just one count. This chain uses TRBV18 with TRBJ2-7; 13 nucleotides align to TRBD2. After removal of 3 bases from V and 3 bases from J, the junction contained 2 bases not matched to a gene. The CDR3 is 15 residues long. Germline CDR1 is KGHSH and CDR2 is LQKENI. The CDR3 DNA sequence: TGTGCCAGCTCACCGACTAGCGGGAGGTACTACGAGCAGTACTTC. Encoded protein: CASSPTSGRYYEQYF.

CDR3 sequence reads: CSATSTVGSQETQYF. Written as DNA, the CDR3 is TGCAGCGCGACATCGACTGTAGGGTCACAAGAGACCCAGTACTTC. This chain connects TRBV29-1 to TRBJ2-5; D is uncertain. The length of the CDR3 is 15 residues. Germline assignment: CDR1 SQVTM and CDR2 ANQGSEA. V was pared by 7 bases and J by 2 bases, with 20 bases between.

This chain connects TRBV14 to TRBJ2-6; unclear D gene. The length of the CDR3 is 17 residues. The germline CDR1 and CDR2 sequences are SGHDN and FVKESK. Trimming took off 4 bases at V and 2 bases at J, with 15 bases between the two ends. CDR3 coding DNA: TGTGCCAGCAGCCCGTCGGTCGCAGGCCCTGGGGCCAACGTCCTGACTTTC. Translated: CASSPSVAGPGANVLTF.

This rearrangement joins TRBV28 to TRBJ2-5, with D possibly TRBD1 on 5 matching bases. Trimming pared 1 base from V and 3 bases from J, leaving 9 bases between. Germline V gene sequence: CDR1 MDHEN, CDR2 SYDVKM. The CDR3 totals 14 residues. The CDR3 DNA sequence: TGTGCCAGCAGTTTATTCGGCAGGGAAGAGACCCAGTACTTC. Translating gives CASSLFGREETQYF.

Concerning this clone: The sample contains more than one DNA sequence encoding this CDR3. The rearrangement joins TRBV11-2 to TRBJ2-3, with no clear D. The CDR3 consists of 11 residues. V lost 1 base and J lost 6, with 2 bases in between. Germline CDR1 is SGHAT and CDR2 is FQNNGV. The CDR3 DNA reads as TGTGCCAGCAGCTTAGTGGATACGCAGTATTTT. This gives the protein CASSLVDTQYF.

V is TRBV28 and J is TRBJ2-3, with 7 bases lining up with TRBD1. V trimming: 5 bases; J trimming: 0 bases; junction bases outside the gene matches: 5. CDR3 length equals 15 residues. Germline V lookup: CDR1 MDHEN, CDR2 SYDVKM. CDR3 bases: TGTGCCAGCAGTCCAGACAGGGCCAGCACAGATACGCAGTATTTT. This codes for CASSPDRASTDTQYF.

This chain joins TRBV4-1 and TRBJ2-7, with unresolved D. This CDR3 contains 18 residues. Trimming cost V 0 bases and J 1 base, with 19 bases left between them. Germline V CDR1 and CDR2: MGHRA, YSYEKL. As DNA, the CDR3 is TGCGCCAGCAGCCAAGAAAGGTCGTCGATAGCTGAATCCTACGAGCAGTACTTC. This gives the protein CASSQERSSIAESYEQYF.

The chain is built from TRBV7-9 and TRBJ2-2; no firm D call. Looked up from germline, CDR1 is SEHNR and CDR2 is FQNEAQ (reference sequence). The CDR3 runs 17 residues. V was trimmed by 5 bases and J by 0 bases, leaving 16 bases between them. DNA for the CDR3: TGTGCCAGCAGCCATCCCAGCCGCGGCCCGAACACCGGGGAGCTGTTTTTT. Its protein product is CASSHPSRGPNTGELFF.

This clone appeared once. The chain is built from TRBV7-8 and TRBJ2-1; 7 bases are a match to TRBD1. The CDR3 has 15 residues. The germline CDR1 and CDR2 sequences are SGHVS and FQNEAQ. Trimming cost V 6 bases and J 8 bases; bases outside gene matches: 13. CDR3 bases: TGTGCCAGCAGTTCCCCGGACAGGCAAAGGGATGAGCAGTTCTTC. It specifies CASSSPDRQRDEQFF.

This clone appeared a single time. The V gene is TRBV27, the J gene TRBJ2-2; D not certain. The CDR3 extends over 13 amino acids. The germline V and J ends were trimmed by 3 bases and 6 bases, with 8 bases remaining between them. Looked up from germline, CDR1 is MNHEY and CDR2 is SMNVEV (reference sequence). DNA for the CDR3: TGTGCCAGCAGTTTGCAAGTAGCCGGGGAGCTGTTTTTT. It yields the protein CASSLQVAGELFF.

The chain has TRBV27 and TRBJ2-1; 9 bases map to TRBD2. The V segment lost 5 bases and the J segment 1 base; nucleotides outside the gene matches: 3. The CDR3 length is 15 residues. In germline, CDR1 is MNHEY, CDR2 SMNVEV (reference sequence). The CDR3 region is CASSHLAGSYNEQFF. The CDR3 DNA follows: TGTGCCAGCAGTCACCTAGCGGGGTCCTACAATGAGCAGTTCTTC.

The chain recombines TRBV5-1 with TRBJ2-1; 7 bases match TRBD2. The CDR3 consists of 17 residues. Germline loops: CDR1 SGHRS, CDR2 YFSETQ. The J segment lost 3 bases and the V segment lost 1 base, leaving 10 bases of the junction unmatched. The CDR3: CASSLLSGGRDYNEQFF. DNA for the CDR3: TGCGCCAGCAGCTTGTTATCTGGCGGGAGAGACTACAATGAGCAGTTCTTC. Supplemented by reference TRBV5-1 and TRBJ2-1, the full variable domain reads KAGVTQTPRYLIKTRGQQVTLSCSPISGHRSVSWYQQTPGQGLQFLFEYFSETQRNKGNFPGRFSGRQFSNSRSEMNVSTLELGDSALYLCASSLLSGGRDYNEQFFGPGTRLTVL.

Turning to this clone: Within the sample, other DNA sequences also encode this same CDR3. The V call is TRBV2, the J call TRBJ2-2, with unresolved D. Trimming left V 6 bases short and J 5 bases short, with 10 bases between. The CDR3 totals 13 residues. CDR1 and CDR2 from the germline V gene are SNHLY and FYNNEI. The CDR3 coding sequence is TGTGCCAGCAGCCGACGAGGTACCGGGGAGCTGTTTTTT. Translation: CASSRRGTGELFF.

The sample holds one count of this clone. The chain carries TRBV5-1 and TRBJ2-1; perhaps TRBD2 as D (6 bases). The CDR3 is made up of 15 amino acids. The V end was cut by 10 bases, the J end by 2 bases, with 19 bases between. Germline assignment: CDR1 SGHRS and CDR2 YFSETQ. The CDR3 loop is CACGDRGSPYNEQFF. As DNA, the CDR3 is TGCGCCTGCGGGGACCGGGGCTCGCCCTACAATGAGCAGTTCTTC. The full variable domain, completed using reference TRBV5-1 and TRBJ2-1, is KAGVTQTPRYLIKTRGQQVTLSCSPISGHRSVSWYQQTPGQGLQFLFEYFSETQRNKGNFPGRFSGRQFSNSRSEMNVSTLELGDSALYLCACGDRGSPYNEQFFGPGTRLTVL.

The chain employs TRBV5-1 and TRBJ2-1, with D tentatively TRBD1 (7 bases). This CDR3 has 15 amino acids. Trimming shortened V by 5 bases and J by 6 bases, and 18 bases separated the two germline ends. CDR1 and CDR2 (germline): SGHRS, YFSETQ. CDR3 bases: TGCGCCAGCAGTGAGGAGGGGGCCACCGTCAATGAGCAGTTCTTC. This encodes CASSEEGATVNEQFF.

The V and J genes are TRBV28 and TRBJ2-3; D gene uncertain. V lost 5 bases and J lost 6, with 15 bases in between. CDR3 size: 14 residues. Per the germline V gene, CDR1 is MDHEN and CDR2 is SYDVKM. The CDR3 reads CASSPPIGSDTQYF. Here the CDR3 DNA reads TGTGCCAGCAGTCCCCCTATTGGGTCCGATACGCAGTATTTT.

The genes are TRBV6-1 and TRBJ2-7; TRBD1 might be the D (5 bases). CDR1 is MNHNS and CDR2 is SASEGT in the germline V gene. This CDR3 is 16 amino acids long. Trimming stripped 0 bases from V and 4 bases from J, with 16 bases between. For the CDR3, the DNA is TGTGCCAGCAGTGAAGCTGCTAGTCTTTCAGGGTACGAGCAGTACTTC. Translated, it gives CASSEAASLSGYEQYF.

The V gene is TRBV7-9, the J gene TRBJ2-5; 8 bases align to TRBD1. The CDR3 contains 15 residues. The ends lost 6 bases at V and 3 bases at J; junction bases unmatched: 9. The V gene's germline CDR1 is SEHNR and CDR2 FQNEAQ (reference sequence). The CDR3 coding sequence is TGTGCCAGCAGTTCGACAGGGGCCGGCAAAGAGACCCAGTACTTC. Translated, it gives CASSSTGAGKETQYF.

This CDR3 is CASSSGQNNEKLFF. Here the CDR3 DNA reads TGTGCCAGCAGCTCGGGACAGAATAATGAAAAACTGTTTTTT. The chain joins TRBV7-9 to TRBJ1-4; TRBD1 aligns across 7 bases. The length of the CDR3 is 14 residues. Germline V gene data show CDR1 as SEHNR and CDR2 as FQNEAQ (reference sequence). V lost 4 bases to trimming and J lost 4 bases; unmatched junction nucleotides: 3.

This clone is a singleton in its sample. The rearrangement uses TRBV5-4 and TRBJ1-4; the D gene is possibly TRBD1 (5 bases). Per germline, CDR1 SGHNT and CDR2 YYREEE (reference sequence). Deletions cut 4 bases from V and 2 bases from J, with 18 bases between. The CDR3 is made up of 17 amino acids. The CDR3: CASSGGSGFATNEKLFF. CDR3 in DNA: TGTGCCAGCAGCGGGGGGTCGGGTTTTGCGACTAATGAAAAACTGTTTTTT.

The V call is TRBV29-1, the J call TRBJ1-1; tentatively, D is TRBD1 (5 bases). The CDR3 is made up of 16 amino acids. The V end lost 3 bases, the J end lost 3 bases, and 20 bases lay between the germline ends. Germline V gene sequence: CDR1 SQVTM, CDR2 ANQGSEA. CDR3 in amino acids: CSVEAGKGRRYTEAFF. The CDR3 DNA is TGCAGCGTTGAGGCGGGGAAGGGGCGAAGATACACTGAAGCTTTCTTT.

The rearrangement joins TRBV5-1 to TRBJ2-2; tentatively, D is TRBD1 (5 bases). This CDR3 region has 15 residues. V lost 2 bases to trimming and J lost 5 bases, with 13 bases between them. In germline, CDR1 is SGHRS, CDR2 YFSETQ. The CDR3 region is CASSFPQDLTGELFF. The DNA of the CDR3 is TGCGCCAGCAGCTTCCCACAGGACCTAACCGGGGAGCTGTTTTTT. The full variable domain, its missing parts supplied by reference TRBV5-1 and TRBJ2-2, is KAGVTQTPRYLIKTRGQQVTLSCSPISGHRSVSWYQQTPGQGLQFLFEYFSETQRNKGNFPGRFSGRQFSNSRSEMNVSTLELGDSALYLCASSFPQDLTGELFFGEGSRLTVL.

The J gene is TRBJ2-2, the V gene TRBV9, with 7 bases that match TRBD1. The V gene's germline CDR1 is SGDLS and CDR2 YYNGEE. V was pared by 3 bases and J by 3 bases, with 11 bases of the junction left unmatched. The length of the CDR3 is 17 residues. In nucleotides, the CDR3 is TGTGCCAGCAGCGACGACAGGGAAAAATCGGACACCGGGGAGCTGTTTTTT. Protein product: CASSDDREKSDTGELFF.

The rearrangement uses TRBV11-2 and TRBJ1-4; D is uncertain. Germline V gene lookup returns CDR1 SGHAT and CDR2 FQNNGV. The V end lost 0 bases, the J end lost 0 bases, and 8 bases lay between the germline ends. The CDR3 contains 16 residues. The CDR3 sequence is CASSLEYGATNEKLFF. CDR3 in DNA: TGTGCCAGCAGCTTAGAATACGGAGCAACTAATGAAAAACTGTTTTTT.